Listed below are T cell receptor beta chains from one sample, sequenced in a study of cytomegalovirus exposure and HLA in healthy donors. TCRdb keeps only in-frame clones here, not all; method: immunoSEQ multiplex PCR. Here the sample spans tens of thousands of clones, 76% being singletons. Sequenced input: PBMCs. The receptors come from a male donor in good health and CMV-seronegative. Both conserved end residues are part of each CDR3. Each record gives: D gene, V gene, clone size, J gene, CDR3 protein, CDR3 DNA. The D gene is left open where the match is weak. Clone size is shown for a subset of rows, as once, few, many or a class of expanded clone.

D gene: TRBD1
V gene: TRBV19
clone size: once
J gene: TRBJ1-2
CDR3 protein: CASSTGQGGGYTF
CDR3 DNA: TGTGCCAGTAGTACCGGACAGGGAGGTGGCTACACCTTC

D gene: -
V gene: TRBV9
clone size: -
J gene: TRBJ1-2
CDR3 protein: CASSVGTGTGGYTF
CDR3 DNA: TGTGCCAGCAGCGTAGGTACAGGAACGGGTGGCTACACCTTC

D gene: -
V gene: TRBV7-9
clone size: -
J gene: TRBJ1-1
CDR3 protein: CASSDQAGRGPNTEAFF
CDR3 DNA: TGTGCCAGCAGCGACCAGGCGGGCAGGGGACCTAACACTGAAGCTTTCTTT

D gene: TRBD1
V gene: TRBV19
clone size: -
J gene: TRBJ1-2
CDR3 protein: CASIRDREGNYGYTF
CDR3 DNA: TGTGCCAGTATCCGAGACAGGGAAGGGAACTATGGCTACACCTTC

D gene: -
V gene: TRBV18
clone size: -
J gene: TRBJ2-1
CDR3 protein: CASSPDRTLNFQPIYNEQFF
CDR3 DNA: TGTGCCAGCTCACCGGACAGAACCCTTAACTTCCAGCCAATTTACAATGAGCAGTTCTTC

D gene: -
V gene: TRBV7-2
clone size: -
J gene: TRBJ1-5
CDR3 protein: CASSAGREYQPQHF
CDR3 DNA: TGTGCCAGCAGCGCGGGACGGGAGTATCAGCCCCAGCATTTT

D gene: -
V gene: TRBV7-7
clone size: -
J gene: TRBJ2-6
CDR3 protein: CASSGGRISGANGLTF
CDR3 DNA: TGTGCCAGCAGCGGTGGACGGATCTCTGGGGCCAACGGCCTGACTTTC

D gene: TRBD1
V gene: TRBV29-1
clone size: -
J gene: TRBJ2-1
CDR3 protein: CSVRDRGAGNEQFF
CDR3 DNA: TGCAGCGTCAGGGACAGGGGAGCTGGCAATGAGCAGTTCTTC

D gene: TRBD1
V gene: TRBV11-2
clone size: -
J gene: TRBJ1-1
CDR3 protein: CASSYGQGEAFF
CDR3 DNA: TGTGCCAGCAGCTACGGACAGGGTGAAGCTTTCTTT

D gene: -
V gene: TRBV5-1
clone size: -
J gene: TRBJ1-2
CDR3 protein: CASSPDSLNYGYTF
CDR3 DNA: TGCGCCAGCAGCCCCGACAGTTTAAACTATGGCTACACCTTC

D gene: -
V gene: TRBV6-1
clone size: once
J gene: TRBJ1-5
CDR3 protein: CASSEGEPQHF
CDR3 DNA: TGTGCCAGCAGTGAAGGCGAGCCCCAGCATTTT

D gene: -
V gene: TRBV7-2
clone size: -
J gene: TRBJ1-3
CDR3 protein: CASSLGWGGSGNTIYF
CDR3 DNA: TGTGCCAGCAGCTTAGGGTGGGGGGGCTCTGGAAACACCATATATTTT

D gene: TRBD1
V gene: TRBV30
clone size: -
J gene: TRBJ2-2
CDR3 protein: CAWSGQGTNTGELFF
CDR3 DNA: TGTGCCTGGAGTGGACAGGGGACCAACACCGGGGAGCTGTTTTTT

D gene: TRBD1
V gene: TRBV10-3
clone size: -
J gene: TRBJ1-2
CDR3 protein: CAINGQARNYGYTF
CDR3 DNA: TGTGCCATCAACGGACAGGCCCGTAACTATGGCTACACCTTC

D gene: -
V gene: TRBV7-9
clone size: -
J gene: TRBJ2-3
CDR3 protein: CASSLAERSRGPSTDTQYF
CDR3 DNA: TGTGCCAGCAGCTTAGCGGAAAGATCGCGGGGCCCTAGCACAGATACGCAGTATTTT

D gene: TRBD1
V gene: TRBV14
clone size: -
J gene: TRBJ2-5
CDR3 protein: CASSHTGTVETQYF
CDR3 DNA: TGTGCCAGCAGCCACACCGGGACAGTGGAGACCCAGTACTTC

D gene: -
V gene: TRBV11-2
clone size: few
J gene: TRBJ2-1
CDR3 protein: CASSSWTDFRGYNEQFF
CDR3 DNA: TGTGCCAGCAGCTCGTGGACCGACTTTAGGGGCTACAATGAGCAGTTCTTC